This TCR beta chain came from a study of blood T cell repertoires in COVID-19. Study details: Acute and convalescent COVID-19 specimens originated in the United States, Italy and Spain. The analysed material was cDNA or gDNA that came from T cells, B-cell-depleted T cells, or PBMCs.

Germline-derived CDR1 and CDR2 are LGHNA and YNFKEQ. The CDR3 runs 16 residues. Trimming took 0 bases from V and 7 from J; bases not matched to a gene: 7. In the original workflow: Nucleated cell counts were estimated from reference gene primer amplification. Sequencing was performed with immunoSEQ multiplex PCR; in TCRdb, only in-frame clones are kept and a portion is missing. Clone size and V and J calls were adopted from that table, with D and trimming inferred from the DNA. Here the sample spans around 100,000 clones, roughly 89% being singletons. This clonotype originated in a human donor in a cohort sampled during active COVID-19. This chain connects TRBV4-2 to TRBJ1-4, with 8 bases matching TRBD1. The sequenced material came from peripheral blood. For the CDR3, the DNA is TGTGCCAGCAGCCAAGAACAGGACAGGGCGGCTGAAAAACTGTTTTTT. It is translated as CASSQEQDRAAEKLFF.